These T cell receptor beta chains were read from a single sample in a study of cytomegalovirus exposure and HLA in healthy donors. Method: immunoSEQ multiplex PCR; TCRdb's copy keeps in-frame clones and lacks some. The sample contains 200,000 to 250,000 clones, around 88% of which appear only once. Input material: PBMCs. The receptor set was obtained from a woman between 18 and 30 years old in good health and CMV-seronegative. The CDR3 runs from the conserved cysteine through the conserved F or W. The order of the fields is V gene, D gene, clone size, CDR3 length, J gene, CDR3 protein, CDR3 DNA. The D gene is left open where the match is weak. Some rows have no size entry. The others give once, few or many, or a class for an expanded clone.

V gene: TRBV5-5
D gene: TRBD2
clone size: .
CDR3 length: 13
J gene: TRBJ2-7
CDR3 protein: CASSIPRGDEQYF
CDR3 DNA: TGTGCCAGCAGCATCCCCCGGGGGGACGAGCAGTACTTC

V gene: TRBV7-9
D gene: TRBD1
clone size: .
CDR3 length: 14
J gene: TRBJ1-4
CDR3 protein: CASSQDRGSEKLFF
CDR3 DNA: TGTGCCAGCAGCCAAGACAGGGGTTCTGAAAAACTGTTTTTT

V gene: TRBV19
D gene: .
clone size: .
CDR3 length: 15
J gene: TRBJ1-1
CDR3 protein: CASSTVLSLDTEAFF
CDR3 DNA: TGTGCCAGTAGTACGGTCCTCTCTTTGGACACTGAAGCTTTCTTT

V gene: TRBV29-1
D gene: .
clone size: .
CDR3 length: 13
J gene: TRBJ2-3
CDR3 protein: CSVDEGGTDTQYF
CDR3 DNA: TGCAGCGTTGATGAGGGAGGCACAGATACGCAGTATTTT

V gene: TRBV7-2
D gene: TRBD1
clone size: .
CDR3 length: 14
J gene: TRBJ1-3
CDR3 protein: CASSAGTGGNTIYF
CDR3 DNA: TGTGCCAGCAGCGCGGGGACAGGTGGAAACACCATATATTTT

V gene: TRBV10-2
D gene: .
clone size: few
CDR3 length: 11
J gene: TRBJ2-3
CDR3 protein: CASSEIDTQYF
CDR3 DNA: TGCGCCAGCAGTGAGATAGATACCCAGTATTTT

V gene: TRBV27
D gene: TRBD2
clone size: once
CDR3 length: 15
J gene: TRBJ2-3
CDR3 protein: CASRPPRLAGDTQYF
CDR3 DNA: TGTGCCAGCAGACCGCCCCGACTAGCGGGAGATACGCAGTATTTT

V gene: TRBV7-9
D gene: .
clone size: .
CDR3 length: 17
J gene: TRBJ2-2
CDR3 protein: CASSSRGISIGTGELFF
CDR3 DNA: TGTGCCAGCAGCTCTAGGGGGATATCTATAGGAACCGGGGAGCTGTTTTTT

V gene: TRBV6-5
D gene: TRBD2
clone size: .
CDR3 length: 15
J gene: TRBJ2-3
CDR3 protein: CASSRSGARTDTQYF
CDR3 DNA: TGTGCCAGCAGCCGTAGCGGGGCCCGCACAGATACGCAGTATTTT

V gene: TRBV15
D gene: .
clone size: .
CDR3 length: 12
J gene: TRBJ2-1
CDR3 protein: CATSRDGGMSLF
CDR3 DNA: TGTGCCACCAGCAGAGATGGGGGCATGAGCCTCTTC